This TCR beta chain was obtained from a study of identical twins. Germline loops: CDR1 SGHTA, CDR2 FQGNSA. The CDR3 consists of 14 residues. V dropped 2 bases and J dropped 5 bases, with 13 bases sitting between them. MiXCR, applied by TCRdb to the 5' RACE reads, yields one record per CDR3 protein. The sample has about 520,000 distinct CDR3 sequences; 22% are singletons. The same data also went into a second study, on T cells expressing NK-cell markers.

The sequence was obtained from a woman aged 18-29 years in good health. The sample consisted of CD4+ T cells sorted from blood. This chain links TRBV7-2 with TRBJ2-7; no reliable D call. CDR3 DNA: TGTGCCAGCAGCTTAATGGCAAAACCCCACGAGCAGTACTTC. Protein sequence: CASSLMAKPHEQYF.